This TCR beta chain was sequenced for a study of blood T cell repertoires in COVID-19. Here immunoSEQ multiplex PCR was the method, and the copy in TCRdb shows in-frame clones only, minus some. Altogether hundreds of thousands of clones are present, over 75% being singletons, with the ten largest covering around 7.2%. Trimming cost V 6 bases and J 0 bases, with 6 bases left between them. Germline CDR1 reads SNHLY; CDR2 reads FYNNEI. The CDR3 contains 13 residues. This receptor was identified in a human donor in a cohort sampled during active COVID-19. J is TRBJ1-3 and V is TRBV2, with D unclear. The sample was peripheral blood. Here the CDR3 reads CASRSVSGNTIYF. The CDR3 DNA reads TGTGCCAGCAGATCAGTCTCTGGAAACACCATATATTTT.